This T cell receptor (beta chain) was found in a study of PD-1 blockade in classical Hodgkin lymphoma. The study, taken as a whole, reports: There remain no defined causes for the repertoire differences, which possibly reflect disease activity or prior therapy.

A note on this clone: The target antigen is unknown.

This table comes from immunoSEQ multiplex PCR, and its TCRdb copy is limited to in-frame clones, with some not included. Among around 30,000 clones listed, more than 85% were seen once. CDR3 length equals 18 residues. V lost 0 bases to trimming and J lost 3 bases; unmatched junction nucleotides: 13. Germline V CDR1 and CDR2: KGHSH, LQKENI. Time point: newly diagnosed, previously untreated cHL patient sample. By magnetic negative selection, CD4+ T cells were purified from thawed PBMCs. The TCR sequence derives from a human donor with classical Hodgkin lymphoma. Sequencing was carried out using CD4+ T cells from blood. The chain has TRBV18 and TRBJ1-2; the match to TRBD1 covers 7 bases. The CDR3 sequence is CASSPPYLGDRLDYGYTF. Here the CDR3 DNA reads TGTGCCAGCTCACCACCGTATTTAGGGGACAGACTCGACTATGGCTACACCTTC.